Reported below is one TCR beta chain. Its cognate antigen is unknown. This CDR3 comprises 12 residues. Germline lookup yields CDR1 SGHNT and CDR2 YYREEE (reference sequence). V lost 2 bases and J 8 bases, leaving 10 bases between the germline ends. The data originate from a study of shared clonotypes between healthy human individuals. Study in general: CD4 naive cells filled three plates per donor, CD4 memory three, CD8 naive two and CD8 memory one.

Every immunoSEQ plate was one replicate of a subset's evenly spread DNA. Assay: immunoSEQ multiplex PCR; the TCRdb copy retains only in-frame clones and omits some. The sample yields under 1,100,000 clones, around 76% seen once. Findings and caveats of the study: Clonotypes shared by all four donors outscored non-shared clonotypes in generation probability.

This receptor was obtained from a man aged 18 to 29 in good health. The genes are TRBV5-4 and TRBJ1-2, with D tentatively TRBD1 (6 bases). Source material: memory CD4+ T cells sorted from blood. Subset given: CD45RA-negative fraction. The CDR3 reads CASSFEGDGYTF. Here the CDR3 DNA reads TGTGCCAGCAGCTTTGAGGGGGACGGCTACACCTTC. Combining the CDR3 with reference TRBV5-4 and TRBJ1-2 gives the whole variable domain ETGVTQSPTHLIKTRGQQVTLRCSSQSGHNTVSWYQQALGQGPQFIFQYYREEENGRGNFPPRFSGLQFPNYSSELNVNALELDDSALYLCASSFEGDGYTFGSGTRLTVV.